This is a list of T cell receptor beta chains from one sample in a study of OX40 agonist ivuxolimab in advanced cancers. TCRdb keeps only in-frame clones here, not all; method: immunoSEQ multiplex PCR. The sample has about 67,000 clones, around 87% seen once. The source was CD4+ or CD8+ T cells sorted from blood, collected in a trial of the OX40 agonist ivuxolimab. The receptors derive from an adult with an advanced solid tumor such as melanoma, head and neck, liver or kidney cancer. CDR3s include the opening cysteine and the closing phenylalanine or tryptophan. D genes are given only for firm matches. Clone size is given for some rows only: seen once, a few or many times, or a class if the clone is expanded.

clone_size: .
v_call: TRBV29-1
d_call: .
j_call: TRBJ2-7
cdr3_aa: CSVDFRKETSYEQYF
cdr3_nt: TGCAGCGTTGATTTCCGGAAGGAGACCTCCTACGAGCAGTACTTC

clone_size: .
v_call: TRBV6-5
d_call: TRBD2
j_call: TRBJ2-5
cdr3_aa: CASSYATGGETQYF
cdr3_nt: TGTGCCAGCAGTTACGCCACCGGGGGGGAGACCCAGTACTTC

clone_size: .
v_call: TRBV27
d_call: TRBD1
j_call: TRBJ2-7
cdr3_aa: CAAGQETYEQYF
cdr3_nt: TGCGCCGCGGGACAGGAGACCTACGAGCAGTACTTC

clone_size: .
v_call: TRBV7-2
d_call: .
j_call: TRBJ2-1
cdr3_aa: CASSLEGGGAYNEQFF
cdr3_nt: TGTGCCAGCAGCTTAGAAGGCGGGGGCGCCTACAATGAGCAGTTCTTC

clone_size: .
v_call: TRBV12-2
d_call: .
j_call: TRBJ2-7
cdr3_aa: CASRSRDRGSPDYEQYF
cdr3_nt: TGTGCAAGTCGCTCCCGGGACAGGGGGTCCCCCGACTACGAGCAGTACTTC

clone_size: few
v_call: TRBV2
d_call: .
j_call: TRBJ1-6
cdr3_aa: CASSANRALGSPLHF
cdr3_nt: TGTGCCAGCAGCGCAAACAGGGCCCTGGGTTCACCCCTCCACTTT

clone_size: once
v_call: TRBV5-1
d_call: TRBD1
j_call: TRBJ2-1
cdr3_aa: CASSLDRGSYNEQFF
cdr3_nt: TGCGCCAGCAGCTTGGACAGGGGCTCCTACAATGAGCAGTTCTTC

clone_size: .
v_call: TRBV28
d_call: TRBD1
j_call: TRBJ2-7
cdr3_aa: CASSFGTGETYEQYF
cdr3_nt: TGTGCCAGCAGTTTTGGGACAGGGGAGACCTACGAGCAGTACTTC

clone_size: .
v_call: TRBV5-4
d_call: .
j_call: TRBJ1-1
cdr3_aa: CASSLGLTSSLMNTEAFF
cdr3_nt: TGTGCCAGCAGCTTGGGGCTGACTTCCTCCCTCATGAACACTGAAGCTTTCTTT

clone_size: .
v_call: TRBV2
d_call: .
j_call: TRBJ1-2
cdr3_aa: CASRLQGTYGYTF
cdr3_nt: TGTGCCAGCAGACTACAGGGTACCTATGGCTACACCTTC

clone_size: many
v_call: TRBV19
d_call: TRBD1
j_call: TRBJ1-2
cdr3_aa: CATGGQGRYGGYTF
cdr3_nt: TGTGCCACCGGAGGACAGGGGAGATACGGGGGCTACACCTTC

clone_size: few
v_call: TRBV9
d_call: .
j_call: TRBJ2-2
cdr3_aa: CASSARDAGELFF
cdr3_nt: TGTGCCAGCAGCGCACGGGACGCCGGGGAGCTGTTTTTT

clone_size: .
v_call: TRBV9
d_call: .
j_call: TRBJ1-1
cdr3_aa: CASSVLENLNTEAFF
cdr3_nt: TGTGCCAGCAGCGTACTGGAGAACCTGAACACTGAAGCTTTCTTT

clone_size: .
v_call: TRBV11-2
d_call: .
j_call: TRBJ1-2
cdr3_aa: CASSFSVNYGYTF
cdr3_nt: TGTGCCAGCAGCTTTTCCGTAAACTATGGCTACACCTTC

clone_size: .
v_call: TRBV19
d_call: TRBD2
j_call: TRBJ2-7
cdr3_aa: CASSTSGLAGVGTYEQYF
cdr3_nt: TGTGCCAGTAGTACATCGGGACTAGCGGGAGTCGGGACCTACGAGCAGTACTTC

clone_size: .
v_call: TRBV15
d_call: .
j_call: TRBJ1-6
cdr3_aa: CATSISSSYNSPLHF
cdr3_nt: TGTGCCACCAGCATTTCCAGCTCCTATAATTCACCCCTCCACTTT

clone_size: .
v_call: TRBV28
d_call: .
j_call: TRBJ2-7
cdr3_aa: CASSFNSYEQYF
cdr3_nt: TGTGCCAGCAGTTTCAACAGCTACGAGCAGTACTTC

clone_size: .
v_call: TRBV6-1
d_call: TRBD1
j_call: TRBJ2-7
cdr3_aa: CASSDGTGNYEQYF
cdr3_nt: TGTGCCAGCAGTGACGGGACAGGTAACTACGAGCAGTACTTC

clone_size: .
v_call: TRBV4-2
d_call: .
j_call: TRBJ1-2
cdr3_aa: CASSQVGREGYGYTF
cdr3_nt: TGTGCCAGCAGCCAAGTCGGCAGGGAGGGGTATGGCTACACCTTC

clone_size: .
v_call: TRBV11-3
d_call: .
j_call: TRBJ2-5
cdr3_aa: CASSGREETQYF
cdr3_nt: TGTGCCAGCAGCGGAAGGGAAGAGACCCAGTACTTC

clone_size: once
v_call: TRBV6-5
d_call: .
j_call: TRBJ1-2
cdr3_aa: CASSPEGRKRGYTF
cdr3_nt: TGTGCCAGCAGCCCAGAGGGGAGGAAGCGTGGCTACACCTTC

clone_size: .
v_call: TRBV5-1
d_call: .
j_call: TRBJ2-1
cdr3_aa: CASSYRTDNEQFF
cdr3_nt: TGCGCCAGCAGCTATCGGACAGACAATGAGCAGTTCTTC

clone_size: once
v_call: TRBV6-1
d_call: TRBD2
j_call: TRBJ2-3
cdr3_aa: CASSDWAWEGTDTQYF
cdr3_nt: TGTGCCAGCAGTGATTGGGCCTGGGAGGGGACAGATACGCAGTATTTT

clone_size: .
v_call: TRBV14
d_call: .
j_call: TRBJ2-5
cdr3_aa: CASSHRPAYQETQYF
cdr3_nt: TGTGCCAGCAGCCACCGACCAGCGTACCAAGAGACCCAGTACTTC

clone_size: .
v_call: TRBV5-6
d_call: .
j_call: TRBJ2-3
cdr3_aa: CASSLADTQYF
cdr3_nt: TGTGCCAGCAGCTTGGCAGATACGCAGTATTTT

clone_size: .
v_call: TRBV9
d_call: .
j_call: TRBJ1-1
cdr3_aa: CASSVVLGYTEAFF
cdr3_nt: TGTGCCAGCAGCGTAGTGTTGGGGTACACTGAAGCTTTCTTT

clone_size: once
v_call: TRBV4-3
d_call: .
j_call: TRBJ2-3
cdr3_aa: CASSQEHTQYF
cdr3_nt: TGCGCCAGCAGCCAAGAACATACGCAGTATTTT

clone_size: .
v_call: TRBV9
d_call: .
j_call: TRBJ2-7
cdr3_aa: CASSVGPLGPGEQYF
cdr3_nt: TGTGCCAGCAGCGTGGGCCCGCTGGGGCCTGGCGAGCAGTACTTC

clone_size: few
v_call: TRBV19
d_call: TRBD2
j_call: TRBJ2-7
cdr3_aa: CASSLGLAGGFPEQYF
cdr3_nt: TGTGCCAGTAGTCTGGGACTAGCGGGAGGCTTCCCCGAGCAGTACTTC

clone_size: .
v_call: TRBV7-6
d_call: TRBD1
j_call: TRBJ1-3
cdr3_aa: CASSLGQGGGNTIYF
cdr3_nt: TGTGCCAGCAGCTTAGGACAGGGTGGTGGAAACACCATATATTTT

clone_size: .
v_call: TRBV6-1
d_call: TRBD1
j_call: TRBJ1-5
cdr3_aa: CATSPTGFSNQPQHF
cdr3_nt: TGTGCCACCTCCCCGACAGGGTTTAGCAATCAGCCCCAGCATTTT

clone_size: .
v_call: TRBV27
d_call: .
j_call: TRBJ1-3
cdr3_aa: CASRNRVDGNTIYF
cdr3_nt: TGTGCCAGCAGAAACAGGGTGGACGGGAACACCATATATTTT

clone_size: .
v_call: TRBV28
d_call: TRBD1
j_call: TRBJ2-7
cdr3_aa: CASSLGQAASYEQYF
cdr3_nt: TGTGCCAGCAGCTTGGGACAGGCCGCCTCCTACGAGCAGTACTTC

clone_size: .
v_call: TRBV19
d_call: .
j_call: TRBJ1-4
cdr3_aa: CASTTSGRTTNEKLFF
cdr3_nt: TGTGCCAGTACCACATCAGGGAGGACAACTAATGAAAAACTGTTTTTT

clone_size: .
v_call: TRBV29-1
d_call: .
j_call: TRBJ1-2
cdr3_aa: CRAGANYGYTF
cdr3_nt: TGCAGAGCAGGGGCTAACTATGGCTACACCTTC

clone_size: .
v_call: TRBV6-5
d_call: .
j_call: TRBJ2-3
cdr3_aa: CASSYSRGTDTQYF
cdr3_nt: TGTGCCAGCAGTTACTCCAGAGGCACAGATACGCAGTATTTT

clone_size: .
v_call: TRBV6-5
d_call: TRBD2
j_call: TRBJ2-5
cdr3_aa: CASSFGGGQETQYF
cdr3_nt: TGTGCCAGCAGTTTTGGCGGGGGCCAAGAGACCCAGTACTTC

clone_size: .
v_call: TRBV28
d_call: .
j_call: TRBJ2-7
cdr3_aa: CASSLQVSYEQYF
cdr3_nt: TGTGCCAGCAGTTTACAAGTATCCTACGAGCAGTACTTC

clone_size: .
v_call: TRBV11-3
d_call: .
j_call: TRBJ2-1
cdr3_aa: CASSLRVVNDEQFF
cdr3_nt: TGTGCCAGCAGCTTACGGGTTGTTAACGATGAGCAGTTCTTC

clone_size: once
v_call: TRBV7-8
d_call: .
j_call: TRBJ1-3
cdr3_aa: CASSLEVFSGNTIYF
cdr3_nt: TGTGCCAGCAGCTTAGAAGTCTTTTCTGGAAACACCATATATTTT

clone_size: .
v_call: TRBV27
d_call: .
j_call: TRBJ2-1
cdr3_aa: CASGGQTYNEQFF
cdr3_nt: TGTGCCAGCGGCGGACAGACCTACAATGAGCAGTTCTTC

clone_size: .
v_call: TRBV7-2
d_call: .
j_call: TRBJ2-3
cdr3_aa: CASSLVAGLTDTQYF
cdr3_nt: TGTGCCAGCAGCTTAGTCGCGGGTTTGACAGATACGCAGTATTTT

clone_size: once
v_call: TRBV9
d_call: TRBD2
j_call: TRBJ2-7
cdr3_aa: CASSPGLASRHGYEQYF
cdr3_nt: TGTGCCAGCAGCCCAGGACTAGCGAGCCGCCACGGGTACGAGCAGTACTTC

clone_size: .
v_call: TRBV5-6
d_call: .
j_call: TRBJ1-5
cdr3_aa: CASSLAGVNQPQHF
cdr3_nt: TGTGCCAGCAGCTTGGCCGGGGTCAATCAGCCCCAGCATTTT

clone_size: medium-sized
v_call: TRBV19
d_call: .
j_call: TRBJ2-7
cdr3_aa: CASSIGGNNEQYF
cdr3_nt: TGTGCCAGTAGTATCGGAGGGAACAACGAGCAGTACTTC

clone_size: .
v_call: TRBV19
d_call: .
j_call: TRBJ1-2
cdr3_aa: CASSITLETNYGYTF
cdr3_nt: TGTGCCAGTAGTATCACATTGGAGACGAACTATGGCTACACCTTC

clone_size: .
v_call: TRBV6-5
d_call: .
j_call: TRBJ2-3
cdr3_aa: CASSPRGHTDTQYF
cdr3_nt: TGTGCCAGCAGTCCCAGGGGACACACAGATACGCAGTATTTT

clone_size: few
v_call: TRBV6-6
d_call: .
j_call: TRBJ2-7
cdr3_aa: CASSYAGAEQYF
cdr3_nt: TGTGCCAGCAGTTACGCAGGGGCCGAGCAGTACTTC

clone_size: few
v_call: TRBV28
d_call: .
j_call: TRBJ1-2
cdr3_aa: CASSLNPNYGYTF
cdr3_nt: TGTGCCAGCAGTTTAAACCCAAACTATGGCTACACCTTC

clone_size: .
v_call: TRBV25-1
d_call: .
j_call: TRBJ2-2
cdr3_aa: CASSFYSGELFF
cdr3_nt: TGTGCCAGCAGTTTTTACTCCGGGGAGCTGTTTTTT

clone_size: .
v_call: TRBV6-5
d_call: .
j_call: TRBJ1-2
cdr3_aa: CASSYSEIGYGYTF
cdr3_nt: TGTGCCAGCAGTTACTCAGAGATTGGGTATGGCTACACCTTC

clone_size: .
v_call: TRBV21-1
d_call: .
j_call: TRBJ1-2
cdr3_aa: CASSKPGPGRGAYGYTF
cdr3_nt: TGTGCCAGCAGCAAACCGGGACCGGGCCGGGGAGCTTATGGCTACACCTTC

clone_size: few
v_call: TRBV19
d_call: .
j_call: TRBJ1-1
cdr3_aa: CASSKQGRRTEAFF
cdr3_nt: TGTGCCAGTAGTAAACAGGGTCGTAGGACTGAAGCTTTCTTT

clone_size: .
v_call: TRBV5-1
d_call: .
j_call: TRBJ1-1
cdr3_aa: CASSFEGTEAFF
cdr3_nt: TGCGCCAGCAGCTTTGAGGGTACTGAAGCTTTCTTT

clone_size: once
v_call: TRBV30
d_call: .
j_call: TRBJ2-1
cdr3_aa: CAWRGTVQDNEQFF
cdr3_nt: TGTGCCTGGAGGGGTACTGTACAGGACAATGAGCAGTTCTTC